Listed here is a single T cell receptor beta chain. This specimen comes from a study of CD8+ T cells in alopecia areata. V lost 6 bases and J lost 3; bases outside the gene matches: 8. Germline CDR1 reads KGHSH; CDR2 reads LQKENI. This CDR3 contains 15 residues. Reverse transcription of extracted RNA yielded cDNA, which provided the sequencing template. Only in-frame clones appear in the TCRdb table, and some are missing; sequencing was by immunoSEQ multiplex PCR. This repertoire shows about 150,000 clones, 55% to 65% found once; its top ten account for around 4.8%. The chain has TRBV18 and TRBJ1-5; TRBD1 aligns across 7 bases. Source material: CD4+ T cells sorted from blood. This clonotype was sampled from a human donor in good health. The CDR3 is CASSPGQKTNQPQHF. CDR3 coding DNA: TGTGCCAGCTCCCCGGGACAGAAGACCAATCAGCCCCAGCATTTT.